These 22 T cell receptor beta chains originate from one sample sequenced in a study of T cell responses to AZD1222 COVID-19 vaccine. This table comes from immunoSEQ multiplex PCR, and its TCRdb copy is limited to in-frame clones, with some not included. The sample has about 110,000 clones, over 85% seen once. Specimen: peripheral blood, collected 28 days after the second AZD1222 dose. These receptor sequences come from an adult who received the AZD1222 COVID-19 vaccine.

The chain couples TRBV3-1 (or the pseudogene TRBV3-2) to TRBJ2-1, with 7 bases aligning to TRBD1. CDR1 LGHDT and CDR2 YNNKEL come from the germline V gene (reference sequence). With V trimmed by 1 base and J by 1 base, 1 base remained unmatched. CDR3 length equals 15 residues. Here the CDR3 reads CASSQVGQSYNEQFF. The CDR3 DNA reads as TGTGCCAGCAGCCAAGTGGGACAGTCCTACAATGAGCAGTTCTTC.

The chain couples TRBV28 to TRBJ1-5; the D gene is possibly TRBD1 (5 bases). This CDR3 has 16 residues. CDR1 and CDR2 from the germline V gene are MDHEN and SYDVKM. V lost 2 bases and J 1 base, leaving 12 bases between the germline ends. The CDR3 sequence is CASSLGGGGSNQPQHF. The CDR3 bases are TGTGCCAGCAGTTTAGGGGGTGGGGGAAGCAATCAGCCCCAGCATTTT.

The V gene is TRBV29-1, the J gene TRBJ1-1; tentatively, D is TRBD1 (6 bases). Trimming took off 2 bases at V and 7 bases at J, with 8 bases between the two ends. Germline V gene sequence: CDR1 SQVTM, CDR2 ANQGSEA. The CDR3 is made up of 11 amino acids. The CDR3 nucleotides read TGCAGCGTTGAACCAGGGGTTGAAGCTTTCTTT. Translated, it gives CSVEPGVEAFF.

CDR3 in DNA: TGTGCCAGTAGTATTGCGGCGACTAGCGGGAGGTCAAATGAGCAGTTCTTC. This translates into CASSIAATSGRSNEQFF. The chain carries TRBV19 and TRBJ2-1, with TRBD2 identical over 13 bases. The CDR3 covers 17 residues. CDR1 LNHDA and CDR2 SQIVND come from the germline V gene (reference sequence). J gave up 7 bases and V 3 bases, and 9 bases lay outside the gene matches. Together with reference TRBV19 and TRBJ2-1, the CDR3 gives the full variable domain: DGGITQSPKYLFRKEGQNVTLSCEQNLNHDAMYWYRQDPGQGLRLIYYSQIVNDFQKGDIAEGYSVSREKKESFPLTVTSAQKNPTAFYLCASSIAATSGRSNEQFFGPGTRLTVL.

The genes are TRBV5-6 and TRBJ2-3, with D tentatively TRBD2 (6 bases). The CDR3 contains 16 residues. Germline V gives CDR1 SGHDT, CDR2 YYEEEE. Trimming removed 4 bases from V and 1 base from J, with 16 bases in between. The CDR3 loop is CASSTTSGWGTDTQYF. As DNA, the CDR3 is TGTGCCAGCAGCACCACCAGCGGGTGGGGCACAGATACGCAGTATTTT.

The rearrangement joins TRBV6-5 to TRBJ1-1, with 9 bases that match TRBD1. The CDR3 is 15 amino acids. In germline, CDR1 is MNHEY, CDR2 SVGAGI. Unmatched junction bases numbered 7, after V lost 4 bases and J lost 4 bases. The CDR3 is CASSLIGTGPTEAFF. In DNA form, the CDR3 reads TGTGCCAGCAGTTTAATAGGGACAGGGCCCACTGAAGCTTTCTTT.

This chain joins TRBV9 and TRBJ1-4; D is unresolved. The germline V gene encodes CDR1 SGDLS and CDR2 YYNGEE. The CDR3 sequence is 15 residues long. V lost 2 bases and J lost 8, with 16 bases in between. CDR3 coding DNA: TGTGCCAGCAGCGTTCTAGGTGGGGTAAGCGAAAAACTGTTTTTT. As protein: CASSVLGGVSEKLFF.

The chain uses TRBV18 and TRBJ1-2; D is uncertain. The ends were cut back, 0 bases at V and 4 bases at J, with 6 bases in the middle. The CDR3 sequence is 13 residues long. CDR1 KGHSH and CDR2 LQKENI come from the germline V gene. The CDR3: CASSPPDRYGYTF. The CDR3 DNA reads TGTGCCAGCTCACCACCAGATCGCTATGGCTACACCTTC.

The chain's CDR3 is CASSLVEADGYGYTF. In DNA, the CDR3 is TGTGCCAGCAGCTTGGTAGAGGCGGATGGCTATGGCTACACCTTC. V usage is TRBV5-5 and J usage is TRBJ1-2; no clear D. Germline V gene sequence: CDR1 SGHKS, CDR2 YYEKEE (reference sequence). The CDR3 sequence is 15 residues long. Trimming took 0 bases from V and 4 from J, leaving 13 bases between them.

V usage is TRBV30 and J usage is TRBJ1-4; D is unresolved. The CDR3 runs 14 residues. Germline V gives CDR1 GTSNPN, CDR2 SVGIG (reference sequence). Trimming shortened V by 1 base and J by 8 bases, and 14 bases separated the two germline ends. CDR3 region: CAWSETLPGEKLFF. DNA for the CDR3: TGTGCCTGGAGTGAGACCCTACCGGGGGAAAAACTGTTTTTT.

The chain recombines TRBV9 with TRBJ2-3; 9 nucleotides agree with TRBD2. The CDR3 is 19 amino acids. Losses at the gene ends were 0 bases for V and 0 bases for J; bases not matched to a gene: 11. Per the germline V gene, CDR1 is SGDLS and CDR2 is YYNGEE. As DNA, the CDR3 is TGTGCCAGCAGCGTAGAGATAGCGGGAGCGAGGGGCAGCACAGATACGCAGTATTTT. This codes for CASSVEIAGARGSTDTQYF.

The J gene is TRBJ2-1, the V gene TRBV7-9, with D unresolved. Germline CDR1 and CDR2: SEHNR and FQNEAQ (reference sequence). This CDR3 is 16 amino acids long. Trimming removed 1 base from V and 4 bases from J, with 14 bases in between. This CDR3 is CASSLVPVRVYNEQFF. The DNA for the CDR3 is TGTGCCAGCAGCTTAGTCCCTGTAAGGGTATACAATGAGCAGTTCTTC.

The chain links TRBV28 to TRBJ2-3, with a tentative D call TRBD1 (6 bases). The germline CDR1 and CDR2 sequences are MDHEN and SYDVKM. V lost 6 bases and J lost 0, with 10 bases in between. The CDR3 loop spans 14 amino acids. Here the CDR3 DNA reads TGTGCCAGCAGACCCCAGGGGAGCACAGATACGCAGTATTTT. Translation gives CASRPQGSTDTQYF. Together with reference TRBV28 and TRBJ2-3, the CDR3 gives the full variable domain: DVKVTQSSRYLVKRTGEKVFLECVQDMDHENMFWYRQDPGLGLRLIYFSYDVKMKEKGDIPEGYSVSREKKERFSLILESASTNQTSMYLCASRPQGSTDTQYFGPGTRLTVL.

This chain joins TRBV19 and TRBJ1-6; tentative D call: TRBD1 (6 bases). The CDR3 runs 16 residues. The germline gives CDR1 LNHDA, CDR2 SQIVND (reference sequence). V was clipped by 5 bases and J by 9 bases, with 20 bases between them. The CDR3 region is CASSAGTWESSSPLHF. In DNA, the CDR3 is TGTGCCAGTAGTGCGGGGACATGGGAATCGTCTTCACCCCTCCACTTT.

The chain is built from TRBV7-9 and TRBJ1-3; 8 nucleotides agree with TRBD1. The CDR3 runs to 16 residues. The V gene's germline CDR1 is SEHNR and CDR2 FQNEAQ (reference sequence). V lost 3 bases to trimming and J lost 2 bases; unmatched junction nucleotides: 6. DNA for the CDR3: TGTGCCAGCAGCTTCCCGGGACAGGAGGCTGGAAACACCATATATTTT. Amino acid sequence: CASSFPGQEAGNTIYF.

This chain joins TRBV28 and TRBJ1-4, with D perhaps TRBD1 (5 bases). This CDR3 is built from 13 residues. With 10 bases removed from V and 11 bases from J, the gap between germline ends came to 20 bases. The germline gives CDR1 MDHEN, CDR2 SYDVKM. CDR3 DNA sequence: TGTGCCACCAAGGGACTGGACGGAGGCAAACTGTTTTTT. Its protein is CATKGLDGGKLFF.

The chain links TRBV19 to TRBJ1-5, with D tentatively TRBD1 (6 bases). The CDR3 extends over 14 amino acids. CDR1 LNHDA and CDR2 SQIVND come from the germline V gene (reference sequence). With 7 bases removed from V and 7 bases from J, the gap between germline ends came to 17 bases. The CDR3 sequence: CASNAGQGGQPQHF. CDR3 bases: TGTGCCAGTAACGCCGGGCAAGGGGGGCAGCCCCAGCATTTT.

This clone has only a few counts. The CDR3, as DNA: TGTGCCAGCTCACCAGGGACGGGTCCCTATGGCTACACCTTC. It is translated as CASSPGTGPYGYTF. J is TRBJ1-2 and V is TRBV18; possible D gene TRBD1, 5 bases. The CDR3 is made up of 14 amino acids. Looked up from germline, CDR1 is KGHSH and CDR2 is LQKENI. V was trimmed by 2 bases and J by 4 bases, leaving 11 bases between them.

The gene calls are TRBV5-1 and TRBJ2-6; D gene ambiguous. Germline CDR1 is SGHRS and CDR2 is YFSETQ. Trimming shortened V by 1 base and J by 2 bases, and 10 bases separated the two germline ends. This CDR3 spans 16 amino acids. The CDR3 here is CASSLLPGAGANVLTF. The CDR3 nucleotides read TGCGCCAGCAGCTTGTTGCCGGGTGCTGGGGCCAACGTCCTGACTTTC.

The chain couples TRBV5-1 to TRBJ1-2; D perhaps matches TRBD1 (5 bases). V was clipped by 4 bases and J by 13 bases, with 20 bases between them. The CDR3 is 13 amino acids. CDR1 is SGHRS and CDR2 is YFSETQ in the germline V gene. CDR3 loop: CASSVQVEQGPTF. The CDR3 DNA reads TGCGCCAGCAGCGTCCAAGTTGAGCAGGGCCCCACCTTC.

CDR3 in amino acids: CASSSEVNQETQYF. The CDR3 DNA is TGTGCCAGCAGCAGCGAAGTGAACCAAGAGACCCAGTACTTC. The genes are TRBV5-4 and TRBJ2-5; D gene uncertain. The germline V gene has CDR1 SGHNT and CDR2 YYREEE (reference sequence). The CDR3 spans 14 residues. Trimming took 4 bases from V and 0 from J, leaving 10 bases between them.

The V gene is TRBV2, the J gene TRBJ2-7; 16 positions match TRBD2. The CDR3 extends over 16 amino acids. Germline assignment: CDR1 SNHLY and CDR2 FYNNEI. Trimming took 5 bases from V and 7 from J; bases not matched to a gene: 8. In nucleotides, the CDR3 is TGTGCCAGCAGTAAGGGACTAGCGGGAGGGCCTCGGGAGCAGTACTTC. It specifies CASSKGLAGGPREQYF.